The 29 T cell receptor beta chains presented below share a single source sample, sequenced in a study of CD8 T cells in Susac syndrome. An input of roughly 0.5 to 1 ug of RNA was subjected to reverse transcription using random hexamers. TCRdb fed the immunoSEQ multiplex PCR reads into MiXCR, producing one record per CDR3 protein. This sample carries some 120,000 distinct CDR3 sequences, around 94% of them seen once, and the ten largest clones take around 0.13%. Sequenced sample: CD4+ T cells from PBMCs. These receptors all stem from a human donor with multiple sclerosis.

The chain couples TRBV14 to TRBJ2-7, with TRBD1 matching over 8 bases. The CDR3 contains 13 residues. The ends lost 6 bases at V and 4 bases at J; junction bases unmatched: 5. The V gene's germline CDR1 is SGHDN and CDR2 FVKESK. CDR3 nucleotides: TGTGCCAGCAGAAGGACAGGGCTTTACGAGCAGTACTTC. This codes for CASRRTGLYEQYF.

The gene calls are TRBV18 and TRBJ2-5, with unresolved D. The germline gives CDR1 KGHSH, CDR2 LQKENI. There are 12 residues in the CDR3. Trimming took off 3 bases at V and 4 bases at J, with 6 bases between the two ends. For the CDR3, the DNA is TGTGCCAGCTCACCCCAAGCAGAGACCCAGTACTTC. Its translation: CASSPQAETQYF. The entire variable domain, with the rest obtained from reference TRBV18 and TRBJ2-5, is as follows: NAGVMQNPRHLVRRRGQEARLRCSPMKGHSHVYWYRQLPEEGLKFMVYLQKENIIDESGMPKERFSAEFPKEGPSILRIQQVVRGDSAAYFCASSPQAETQYFGPGTRLLVL.

This clonotype has a handful of counts. For the CDR3, the DNA is TGCAGCGTTGCCACCACATTGAACACTGAAGCTTTCTTT. Its protein product is CSVATTLNTEAFF. This rearrangement joins TRBV29-1 to TRBJ1-1; no reliable D call. Germline V lookup: CDR1 SQVTM, CDR2 ANQGSEA. The CDR3 runs 13 residues. V was clipped by 4 bases and J by 0 bases, with 9 bases between them.

The chain has TRBV7-3 and TRBJ2-3, with 14 bases aligning to TRBD2. J lost 4 bases, V lost 5 bases, and 5 bases had no gene match. The germline gives CDR1 SGHTA, CDR2 FQGTGA. CDR3 length: 16 residues. The CDR3 sequence is CASSTGLAGGADTQYF. As DNA, the CDR3 is TGTGCCAGCAGCACTGGACTAGCGGGGGGTGCAGATACGCAGTATTTT.

The V gene is TRBV18, the J gene TRBJ2-3, with D unresolved. This CDR3 is 14 amino acids long. V lost 5 bases to trimming and J lost 0 bases, with 9 bases between them. Germline V lookup: CDR1 KGHSH, CDR2 LQKENI. This chain's CDR3 is CASSATRSTDTQYF. DNA for the CDR3: TGTGCCAGCTCAGCTACCCGGAGCACAGATACGCAGTATTTT.

This sequence joins TRBV18 and TRBJ1-2, with 7 bases aligning to TRBD1. Trimming at V came to 3 bases and at J to 5 bases, leaving 3 bases not matched to a gene. The CDR3 contains 13 residues. Germline-derived CDR1 and CDR2 are KGHSH and LQKENI. CDR3 nucleotide sequence: TGTGCCAGCTCACCCGGACAGGATTATGGCTACACCTTC. It specifies CASSPGQDYGYTF.

This chain connects TRBV7-2 to TRBJ1-3; 8 bases line up with TRBD1. The V gene end was trimmed by 5 bases and the J gene end by 0 bases; junction bases not matched to a gene: 9. There are 17 residues in the CDR3. CDR1 and CDR2 from the germline V gene are SGHTA and FQGNSA. The CDR3 loop reads CASSPRTGIISGNTIYF. DNA of the CDR3: TGTGCCAGCAGCCCGCGGACAGGGATTATCTCTGGAAACACCATATATTTT.

The chain couples TRBV14 to TRBJ1-2; no reliable D call. Germline V gene data show CDR1 as SGHDN and CDR2 as FVKESK. Trimming took off 0 bases at V and 2 bases at J, with 7 bases between the two ends. The CDR3 spans 14 residues. DNA for the CDR3: TGTGCCAGCAGCCAAGATGCGGGGAACTATGGCTACACCTTC. Translating it yields CASSQDAGNYGYTF.

V and J are TRBV3-1 and TRBJ1-2; D possibly corresponds to TRBD1 (5 bases). The germline CDR1 and CDR2 sequences are LGHDT and YNNKEL (reference sequence). The germline V and J ends were trimmed by 4 bases and 2 bases, with 14 bases remaining between them. CDR3 length: 15 residues. CDR3 in amino acids: CASSPRALLNYGYTF. DNA of the CDR3: TGTGCCAGCAGCCCCAGGGCTCTGCTAAACTATGGCTACACCTTC.

There are a few counts of this clonotype. The chain uses TRBV18 and TRBJ2-5; D remains unclear. Germline values: CDR1 KGHSH, CDR2 LQKENI. The CDR3 length is 11 residues. Trimming took 8 bases from V and 1 from J, leaving 5 bases between them. Here the CDR3 reads CASSPQETQYF. CDR3 coding DNA: TGTGCCAGCAGCCCCCAAGAGACCCAGTACTTC.

This clonotype has only a few counts. V and J are TRBV5-6 and TRBJ2-3; D is unclear. Looked up from germline, CDR1 is SGHDT and CDR2 is YYEEEE. The CDR3 covers 13 residues. Trimming cost V 0 bases and J 2 bases, with 4 bases left between them. CDR3 sequence: CASSLGTTDTQYF. The DNA of the CDR3 is TGTGCCAGCAGCTTGGGGACCACAGATACGCAGTATTTT.

The genes are TRBV7-2 and TRBJ2-5; 9 bases match TRBD2. This CDR3 is built from 14 residues. V trimming: 3 bases; J trimming: 3 bases; junction bases outside the gene matches: 2. CDR1 is SGHTA, CDR2 FQGNSA, per germline. This CDR3 reads CASSFRLAEETQYF. Here the CDR3 DNA reads TGTGCCAGCAGCTTCCGACTAGCGGAAGAGACCCAGTACTTC.

This sequence joins TRBV6-5 and TRBJ1-2, with D possibly matching TRBD1 (5 bases). The V end lost 2 bases, the J end lost 4 bases, and 14 bases lay between the germline ends. The length of the CDR3 is 15 residues. CDR1 is MNHEY and CDR2 is SVGAGI in the germline V gene. CDR3 sequence: CASSYPTGGTYGYTF. In nucleotides, the CDR3 is TGTGCCAGCAGTTACCCCACCGGCGGGACCTATGGCTACACCTTC.

V is TRBV4-1 and J is TRBJ2-2; D tentatively fits TRBD1 or TRBD2 (6 bases each). Germline V gene sequence: CDR1 MGHRA, CDR2 YSYEKL. The length of the CDR3 is 18 residues. Trimming pared 4 bases from V and 0 bases from J, leaving 18 bases between. The CDR3 loop is CASSRERWGATNTGELFF. The CDR3 DNA sequence: TGCGCCAGCAGCCGCGAAAGATGGGGGGCGACGAACACCGGGGAGCTGTTTTTT.

The chain recombines TRBV29-1 with TRBJ2-7, with TRBD2 identical over 10 bases. The CDR3 contains 12 residues. Germline values: CDR1 SQVTM, CDR2 ANQGSEA. The junction had 4 bases not matched to a gene; V was cut back by 4 bases and J by 7 bases. Here the CDR3 reads CSVVRTSGEQYF. The CDR3 DNA follows: TGCAGCGTTGTCCGGACTAGCGGTGAGCAGTACTTC.

This clonotype was observed a single time. The chain uses TRBV5-1 and TRBJ2-1; TRBD2 matches 8 bases. CDR1 and CDR2 from the germline V gene are SGHRS and YFSETQ. Losses at the gene ends were 0 bases for V and 5 bases for J; bases not matched to a gene: 10. This CDR3 is built from 17 residues. The CDR3 protein is CASSLAGSLAGNNEQFF. In nucleotides, the CDR3 is TGCGCCAGCAGCTTGGCGGGGAGTCTAGCGGGTAACAATGAGCAGTTCTTC.

This clonotype has only one observation. The chain employs TRBV30 and TRBJ1-4; TRBD1 matches 8 bases. The CDR3 runs 13 residues. The V gene end was trimmed by 3 bases and the J gene end by 8 bases; junction bases not matched to a gene: 5. CDR1 GTSNPN and CDR2 SVGIG come from the germline V gene (reference sequence). The CDR3 sequence: CAWRDRAIEKLFF. The DNA for the CDR3 is TGTGCCTGGAGGGACAGGGCAATCGAAAAACTGTTTTTT.

The chain is built from TRBV7-9 and TRBJ2-7, with 8 bases identical to TRBD2. Germline trimming cut 1 base from V and 2 bases from J; bases unmatched to any gene: 1. Germline loops: CDR1 SEHNR, CDR2 FQNEAQ (reference sequence). The CDR3 runs to 14 residues. In DNA form, the CDR3 reads TGTGCCAGCAGCTTAGGCGGGGGGCCCTACGAGCAGTACTTC. Protein: CASSLGGGPYEQYF.

The chain carries TRBV5-4 and TRBJ2-3; 7 bases line up with TRBD1. The V gene end was trimmed by 3 bases and the J gene end by 1 base; junction bases not matched to a gene: 2. Germline V gene sequence: CDR1 SGHNT, CDR2 YYREEE (reference sequence). There are 14 residues in the CDR3. CDR3 in DNA: TGTGCCAGCAGCTCCGGGACAGGCACAGATACGCAGTATTTT. Translation: CASSSGTGTDTQYF.

V gene TRBV30 combines with J gene TRBJ1-2; no firm D call. V lost 1 base, J lost 1 base, and 7 bases lay in between. The germline V gene has CDR1 GTSNPN and CDR2 SVGIG (reference sequence). This CDR3 comprises 13 residues. CDR3 region: CAWSDDGNYGYTF. In DNA form, the CDR3 reads TGTGCCTGGAGTGACGACGGTAACTATGGCTACACCTTC.

The V call is TRBV11-2, the J call TRBJ1-4; D remains unclear. V lost 4 bases and J 13 bases, leaving 16 bases between the germline ends. Germline V gives CDR1 SGHAT, CDR2 FQNNGV. The CDR3 extends over 13 amino acids. This CDR3 reads CASSSPGQSRLFF. The CDR3, as DNA: TGTGCCAGCAGCTCCCCCGGCCAGTCTAGACTGTTTTTT.

The chain is built from TRBV6-1 and TRBJ1-2; possibly TRBD1 for D (6 bases). The CDR3 extends over 12 amino acids. V was clipped by 8 bases and J by 8 bases, with 15 bases between them. Looked up from germline, CDR1 is MNHNS and CDR2 is SASEGT. CDR3: CASQVTGRGYTF. CDR3 DNA sequence: TGTGCCAGCCAGGTGACAGGTCGAGGCTACACCTTC.

The chain uses TRBV10-3 and TRBJ2-4; D is unresolved. Germline CDR1 ENHRY, CDR2 SYGVKD. CDR3 length equals 14 residues. V was cut by 10 bases and J by 2 bases, with 15 bases left in between. The CDR3, as DNA: TGTGCCAGACCGGACCCGCGGACCAAAAACATTCAGTACTTC. Its protein product is CARPDPRTKNIQYF.

The chain is built from TRBV29-1 and TRBJ1-1, with 7 bases fitting TRBD1. The CDR3 has 13 residues. Losses at the gene ends were 7 bases for V and 5 bases for J; bases not matched to a gene: 10. Per the germline V gene, CDR1 is SQVTM and CDR2 is ANQGSEA. In DNA, the CDR3 is TGCAGCGCCTACAGGGGCGAGGGGACTGAAGCTTTCTTT. Amino acid sequence: CSAYRGEGTEAFF.

The V and J genes are TRBV5-1 and TRBJ2-1; D may be TRBD2 (7 bases). Trimming shortened V by 6 bases and J by 9 bases, and 25 bases separated the two germline ends. The CDR3 sequence is 16 residues long. Germline lookup yields CDR1 SGHRS and CDR2 YFSETQ. CDR3 sequence (DNA): TGCGCCAGCAAGGGAGGGGGGGTCTCCGCCTCCGCTGAGCAGTTCTTC. This sequence encodes CASKGGGVSASAEQFF.

The chain employs TRBV29-1 and TRBJ2-2; D is uncertain. The length of the CDR3 is 14 residues. Trimming shortened V by 2 bases and J by 0 bases, and 7 bases separated the two germline ends. The germline V gene has CDR1 SQVTM and CDR2 ANQGSEA. CDR3 protein: CSVERVPNTGELFF. The CDR3 DNA is TGCAGCGTTGAACGAGTCCCGAACACCGGGGAGCTGTTTTTT.

The rearrangement uses TRBV29-1 and TRBJ1-1, with TRBD1 identical over 8 bases. The junction had 4 bases not matched to a gene; V was cut back by 7 bases and J by 0 bases. This CDR3 has 13 amino acids. Germline V CDR1 and CDR2: SQVTM, ANQGSEA. CDR3 loop: CSAWDRLNTEAFF. The CDR3 nucleotides are TGCAGCGCCTGGGACAGGCTGAACACTGAAGCTTTCTTT.

V gene TRBV10-3 combines with J gene TRBJ2-1, with 9 bases matching TRBD2. V lost 2 bases, J lost 1 base, and 6 bases stayed unmatched. The CDR3 is made up of 17 amino acids. Germline CDR1 ENHRY, CDR2 SYGVKD. In nucleotides, the CDR3 is TGTGCCATCAGTGAGGGGACTAGCAGACTGTCCTACAATGAGCAGTTCTTC. Amino acids: CAISEGTSRLSYNEQFF.

This rearrangement joins TRBV11-2 to TRBJ1-5, with D tentatively TRBD1 (6 bases). The CDR3 runs to 13 residues. Trimming took 3 bases from V and 5 from J, leaving 8 bases between them. The V gene's germline CDR1 is SGHAT and CDR2 FQNNGV. CDR3: CASSFNRDQPQHF. In DNA, the CDR3 is TGTGCCAGCAGCTTTAACAGGGATCAGCCCCAGCATTTT.